The 30 T cell receptor beta chains below all came from one sample that was sequenced in a study of regulatory T cells in long-lasting Graves disease (dated by TCRdb to the early 2020s). Libraries were made using multiplex PCR. The reads were generated on an Illumina HiSeq 4000. CDR3 regions were amplified by Arm-PCR with iRepertoire HTBI primers to construct TCR beta libraries. TCRdb passed the public sequencing reads through fastp at Q25 and MiXCR, retaining productive beta sequences. Each entry is one CDR3 protein sequence, shown with its most common DNA and genes. Recorded for this sample are roughly 610,000 distinct CDR3 sequences; roughly 15% of them occurred a single time. The ten largest make up about 17% of the sample. The sample's time point label is to be understood as: newly diagnosed GD, antithyroid drugs for less than 3 months. For both TCR sequencing and RNA sequencing, RNA was extracted from PBMCs using TRIzol.

The same specimen was also included in a second study, on T cells in Graves' hyperthyroidism and ophthalmopathy.

The specimen comprised peripheral blood mononuclear cells (PBMCs), sampled at new diagnosis, from a patient treated with antithyroid drugs. The receptors were gathered from a woman in her 30s with Graves disease. Donor details come from another sample of the same person, matched by shared clones.

The rearrangement joins TRBV7-2 to TRBJ1-4; D not certain. CDR1 is SGHTA and CDR2 is FQGNSA in the germline V gene. This CDR3 spans 15 amino acids. The ends were cut back, 4 bases at V and 3 bases at J, with 12 bases in the middle. In DNA form, the CDR3 reads TGTGCCAGCAGCTATGAAGGAAACCCTAATGAAAAACTGTTTTTT. Translating it yields CASSYEGNPNEKLFF. The full variable domain, its missing parts supplied by reference TRBV7-2 and TRBJ1-4, is GAGVSQSPSNKVTEKGKDVELRCDPISGHTALYWYRQSLGQGLEFLIYFQGNSAPDKSGLPSDRFSAERTGGSVSTLTIQRTQQEDSAVYLCASSYEGNPNEKLFFGSGTQLSVL.

This clonotype was seen only a few times. The CDR3 coding sequence is TGTGCCACCAAAAAGACAGGGACCAACTATGGCTACACCTTC. Protein sequence: CATKKTGTNYGYTF. The rearrangement links TRBV19 to TRBJ1-2; 7 nucleotides agree with TRBD1. The V gene's germline CDR1 is LNHDA and CDR2 SQIVND (reference sequence). The V and J ends lost 10 bases and 2 bases, in that order; junction bases with no gene match: 10. This CDR3 has 14 residues.

This clonotype was counted only a few times. The chain employs TRBV19 and TRBJ1-4; D is unclear. The germline V gene encodes CDR1 LNHDA and CDR2 SQIVND (reference sequence). The CDR3 contains 14 residues. V dropped 2 bases and J dropped 4 bases, with 8 bases sitting between them. The DNA of the CDR3 is TGTGCCAGTAGTATAATACGGAGTAATGAAAAACTGTTTTTT. Translating gives CASSIIRSNEKLFF.

In its sample, this clonotype was seen many times. CDR3 sequence (DNA): TGTGCCAGCAGCGTAGGTTCCATCCCGCTTTTAGCGAGAAGAGGCTACAATGAGCAGTTCTTC. It encodes CASSVGSIPLLARRGYNEQFF. The gene calls are TRBV9 and TRBJ2-1, with D possibly TRBD2 on 5 matching bases. CDR3 length: 21 amino acids. Trimming cost V 0 bases and J 3 bases, with 28 bases left between them. Germline CDR1 SGDLS, CDR2 YYNGEE. The variable domain in full, with the rest retrieved from reference TRBV9 and TRBJ2-1, is DSGVTQTPKHLITATGQRVTLRCSPRSGDLSVYWYQQSLDQGLQFLIQYYNGEERAKGNILERFSAQQFPDLHSELNLSSLELGDSALYFCASSVGSIPLLARRGYNEQFFGPGTRLTVL.

This clonotype was counted only a few times. This sequence joins TRBV19 and TRBJ1-1; weak D call: TRBD1 (5 bases). There are 14 residues in the CDR3. V shed 3 bases and J shed 0 bases, with 8 bases lying between them. CDR1 LNHDA and CDR2 SQIVND come from the germline V gene (reference sequence). The CDR3 DNA is TGTGCCAGTAGTATTGGGGACCTGAACACTGAAGCTTTCTTT. It encodes CASSIGDLNTEAFF.

This clonotype was counted between two and nine times. The rearrangement links TRBV3-1 to TRBJ2-2; D uncertain. The CDR3 runs to 15 residues. The germline V gene encodes CDR1 LGHDT and CDR2 YNNKEL (reference sequence). Deletions cut 4 bases from V and 3 bases from J, with 12 bases between. CDR3 amino acids: CASSPFDRDTGELFF. The CDR3 DNA sequence: TGTGCCAGCAGCCCGTTCGACCGGGACACCGGGGAGCTGTTTTTT.

The V and J genes are TRBV4-1 and TRBJ1-2, with D tentatively TRBD1 (6 bases). The CDR3 contains 14 residues. The V end was cut by 0 bases, the J end by 4 bases, with 9 bases between. The germline CDR1 and CDR2 sequences are MGHRA and YSYEKL. CDR3 nucleotides: TGCGCCAGCAGCCAAGATGGCAGGGGCTATGGCTACACCTTC. Its protein product is CASSQDGRGYGYTF.

This clonotype was counted only a few times. This chain uses TRBV7-9 with TRBJ2-7; 8 nucleotides agree with TRBD1. Germline-derived CDR1 and CDR2 are SEHNR and FQNEAQ (reference sequence). The CDR3 is 14 amino acids. The trim removed 3 bases at V and 6 bases at J, leaving 7 bases unmatched. CDR3: CASSFPGQAFEQYF. The CDR3, as DNA: TGTGCCAGCAGCTTCCCGGGACAGGCATTCGAGCAGTACTTC.

This clonotype was seen ten or more times. This sequence joins TRBV12-3 or TRBV12-4 and TRBJ2-5; TRBD2 agrees at 7 bases. The CDR3 is 16 residues long. J gave up 6 bases and V 2 bases, and 12 bases lay outside the gene matches. CDR3 DNA: TGTGCCAGCAGTTTAAGTGGCGGGAGATCTCTCCAGACCCAGTACTTC. This encodes CASSLSGGRSLQTQYF.

The rearrangement uses TRBV20-1 and TRBJ2-5, with D perhaps given as TRBD1 or TRBD2 (6 bases each). CDR1 is DFQATT and CDR2 is SNEGSKA in the germline V gene (reference sequence). This CDR3 spans 16 amino acids. V was cut by 1 base and J by 2 bases, with 17 bases left in between. CDR3 protein: CSARGGAGRGQETQYF. The DNA of the CDR3 is TGCAGTGCTAGAGGGGGGGCAGGTCGAGGGCAAGAGACCCAGTACTTC.

This chain links TRBV24-1 with TRBJ2-2, with TRBD2 matching 14 bases. The CDR3 is 15 amino acids. With V trimmed by 8 bases and J by 7 bases, 5 bases remained unmatched. Germline V lookup: CDR1 KGHDR, CDR2 SFDVKD. Here the CDR3 reads CATMGTSGSHGELFF. The DNA for the CDR3 is TGTGCCACCATGGGGACTAGCGGGAGCCACGGGGAGCTGTTTTTT.

This clonotype was picked up many times. This chain uses TRBV20-1 with TRBJ2-1; D is unresolved. CDR1 DFQATT and CDR2 SNEGSKA come from the germline V gene (reference sequence). There are 11 residues in the CDR3. Trimming removed 6 bases at V and 6 bases at J, with 9 bases between. Here the CDR3 DNA reads TGCAGTGCCCCGGACCGCAATGAGCAGTTCTTC. Amino acids: CSAPDRNEQFF.

The chain recombines TRBV24-1 with TRBJ2-7; 9 bases line up with TRBD1. The CDR3 totals 16 residues. Germline CDR1 KGHDR, CDR2 SFDVKD. The V and J ends lost 3 bases and 4 bases, in that order; junction bases with no gene match: 9. CDR3 DNA: TGTGCCACCAGTGATGAGAGACAGGGGGGAAAGTACGAGCAGTACTTC. It specifies CATSDERQGGKYEQYF.

Many counts were recorded for this clonotype. The chain joins TRBV12-3 or TRBV12-4 to TRBJ1-5, with a possible D match to TRBD1 (5 bases). V gave up 4 bases and J gave up 4 bases, with 14 bases separating them. The length of the CDR3 is 15 residues. In nucleotides, the CDR3 is TGTGCCAGCAGTTCAGCCGGGACCGGAAATCAGCCCCAGCATTTT. This sequence encodes CASSSAGTGNQPQHF.

Worth noting for this clonotype: A much larger clone differs from this one at a single base, so this may be a read error. V usage is TRBV6-1 and J usage is TRBJ2-7; TRBD2 matches at 11 bases. V lost 1 base and J lost 7; bases outside the gene matches: 9. CDR3 length: 16 amino acids. Germline CDR1 MNHNS, CDR2 SASEGT. Here the CDR3 reads CASSEGPSGRWDEQYF. For the CDR3, the DNA is TGTGCCAGCAGTGAAGGCCCTAGCGGGAGGTGGGATGAGCAGTACTTC.

This clonotype has just a few counts. The chain recombines TRBV12-3 or TRBV12-4 with TRBJ2-7; D is perhaps TRBD1 or TRBD2 (6 bases each). The length of the CDR3 is 13 residues. With 1 base removed from V and 6 bases from J, the gap between germline ends came to 10 bases. This chain's CDR3 is CASSLVGGGEQYF. The CDR3 DNA reads TGTGCCAGCAGTTTAGTCGGGGGCGGCGAGCAGTACTTC.

The J gene is TRBJ2-1, the V gene TRBV6-2 or TRBV6-3; 7 positions agree with TRBD2. The junction had 10 bases not matched to a gene; V was cut back by 0 bases and J by 8 bases. The CDR3 consists of 16 residues. In germline, CDR1 is MNHEY, CDR2 SVGEGT. The CDR3 spells CASSYSGWEGLDEQFF. CDR3 coding DNA: TGTGCCAGCAGTTACTCGGGGTGGGAGGGCCTCGATGAGCAGTTCTTC.

There are many counts of this clonotype. This rearrangement joins TRBV27 to TRBJ2-3; maybe TRBD2 (6 bases). CDR1 MNHEY and CDR2 SMNVEV come from the germline V gene (reference sequence). CDR3 length equals 16 residues. The V gene lost 5 bases and the J gene lost 3 bases, with 18 bases spanning the gap. As DNA, the CDR3 is TGTGCCAGCAGTGGGTTGGGAGCGGGTGCTACAGATACGCAGTATTTT. The encoded protein is CASSGLGAGATDTQYF.

This clonotype was observed a handful of times. Here the CDR3 DNA reads TGCGCCAGCAGCGCCCAGGGTGATAATTCACCCCTCCACTTT. It specifies CASSAQGDNSPLHF. The chain carries TRBV5-1 and TRBJ1-6; maybe TRBD1 (5 bases). This CDR3 region has 14 residues. Germline CDR1 SGHRS, CDR2 YFSETQ. V gave up 4 bases and J gave up 5 bases, with 10 bases separating them.

V and J are TRBV28 and TRBJ2-1; TRBD2 matches at 11 bases. After removal of 4 bases from V and 2 bases from J, the junction contained 7 bases not matched to a gene. The V gene's germline CDR1 is MDHEN and CDR2 SYDVKM. The CDR3 is 17 residues long. The CDR3 DNA follows: TGTGCCAGCAGTTATGTGACGGGACTAGCGGCCTACAATGAGCAGTTCTTC. Protein product: CASSYVTGLAAYNEQFF. Filled out from reference TRBV28 and TRBJ2-1, the complete variable domain reads DVKVTQSSRYLVKRTGEKVFLECVQDMDHENMFWYRQDPGLGLRLIYFSYDVKMKEKGDIPEGYSVSREKKERFSLILESASTNQTSMYLCASSYVTGLAAYNEQFFGPGTRLTVL.

The J gene is TRBJ1-5, the V gene TRBV7-9; tentatively, D is TRBD1 (6 bases). Germline CDR1 reads SEHNR; CDR2 reads FQNEAQ (reference sequence). CDR3 length: 14 amino acids. V dropped 11 bases and J dropped 0 bases, with 14 bases sitting between them. The CDR3 coding sequence is TGTGCCGTAACAGGGTCGTATAGCAATCAGCCCCAGCATTTT. Its translation: CAVTGSYSNQPQHF.

The rearrangement joins TRBV30 to TRBJ2-7; D may match TRBD1 or TRBD2 (5 bases each). Germline assignment: CDR1 GTSNPN and CDR2 SVGIG (reference sequence). Trimming left V 8 bases short and J 7 bases short, with 24 bases between. This CDR3 is built from 14 residues. DNA for the CDR3: TGTGCCGGCGGAGAGGGGAGTTTACTCGGGGAGCAGTACTTC. It encodes CAGGEGSLLGEQYF. Filled out from reference TRBV30 and TRBJ2-7, the complete variable domain reads SQTIHQWPATLVQPVGSPLSLECTVEGTSNPNLYWYRQAAGRGLQLLFYSVGIGQISSEVPQNLSASRPQDRQFILSSKKLLLSDSGFYLCAGGEGSLLGEQYFGPGTRLTVT.

V is TRBV5-1 and J is TRBJ2-5, with D maybe TRBD1 (6 bases). The CDR3 sequence is 16 residues long. Per the germline V gene, CDR1 is SGHRS and CDR2 is YFSETQ. V was pared by 3 bases and J by 3 bases, with 18 bases between. CDR3 DNA: TGCGCCAGCAGCTGGGGGCTAGATCGTCATAAAGAGACCCAGTACTTC. Protein sequence: CASSWGLDRHKETQYF.

This clonotype was detected a few times. The J gene is TRBJ2-5, the V gene TRBV5-1; D perhaps matches TRBD2 (6 bases). V was cut by 4 bases and J by 5 bases, with 18 bases left in between. CDR3 length: 15 amino acids. Germline CDR1 SGHRS, CDR2 YFSETQ. The CDR3 DNA reads TGCGCCAGCAGCCCATCCGAGGGGAGGTTGGAGACCCAGTACTTC. Translating gives CASSPSEGRLETQYF.

The rearrangement links TRBV6-1 to TRBJ2-7, with D hard to call. Germline V gives CDR1 MNHNS, CDR2 SASEGT. The CDR3 has 13 residues. V gave up 6 bases and J gave up 3 bases, with 12 bases separating them. DNA of the CDR3: TGTGCCAGCAGCACCGGGCCCGACTACGAGCAGTACTTC. Translating gives CASSTGPDYEQYF.

This clonotype has only a few counts. The chain uses TRBV9 and TRBJ2-2; D perhaps matches TRBD1 (5 bases). Trimming took off 3 bases at V and 2 bases at J, with 11 bases between the two ends. CDR3 size: 15 residues. Germline V gene sequence: CDR1 SGDLS, CDR2 YYNGEE. In nucleotides, the CDR3 is TGTGCCAGCAGCGGGAATACAGGAAACACCGGGGAGCTGTTTTTT. It specifies CASSGNTGNTGELFF. Full variable domain (rest looked up from reference TRBV9 and TRBJ2-2): DSGVTQTPKHLITATGQRVTLRCSPRSGDLSVYWYQQSLDQGLQFLIQYYNGEERAKGNILERFSAQQFPDLHSELNLSSLELGDSALYFCASSGNTGNTGELFFGEGSRLTVL.

A few counts support this clonotype. The chain combines TRBV7-9 with TRBJ2-6; 7 nucleotides match TRBD1. The CDR3 has 17 residues. The V and J ends lost 1 base and 0 bases, in that order; junction bases with no gene match: 3. Germline V lookup: CDR1 SEHNR, CDR2 FQNEAQ (reference sequence). DNA for the CDR3: TGTGCCAGCAGCTTAGAGACAGGGCGCTCTGGGGCCAACGTCCTGACTTTC. Translation gives CASSLETGRSGANVLTF.

The J gene is TRBJ2-7, the V gene TRBV20-1; TRBD2 is a possible D gene (6 bases). Germline V gene data show CDR1 as DFQATT and CDR2 as SNEGSKA (reference sequence). There are 16 residues in the CDR3. Trimming shortened V by 3 bases and J by 5 bases, and 23 bases separated the two germline ends. The CDR3 DNA follows: TGCAGTGCTAGGTCTCTGCCCGGGACTCCCCCTGACGAGCAGTACTTC. Its translation: CSARSLPGTPPDEQYF.

Turning to this clonotype: A much more abundant neighbour one base away suggests this may be a read error. The chain links TRBV28 to TRBJ1-2, with D unclear. The length of the CDR3 is 14 residues. Germline V gene sequence: CDR1 MDHEN, CDR2 SYDVKM. The V end lost 2 bases, the J end lost 2 bases, and 9 bases lay between the germline ends. The CDR3 region has the DNA TGTGCCAGCAGTTTAGTCAGGACCAACTATGGCTACACCTTC. It encodes CASSLVRTNYGYTF.

This clonotype was seen many times. V usage is TRBV12-3 or TRBV12-4 and J usage is TRBJ2-7, with TRBD1 identical over 9 bases. Trimming removed 3 bases from V and 4 bases from J; junction bases left unmatched: 1. This CDR3 is built from 13 residues. Here the CDR3 DNA reads TGTGCCAGCAGTTTTGACAGGGGGTACGAGCAGTACTTC. Amino acid sequence: CASSFDRGYEQYF.